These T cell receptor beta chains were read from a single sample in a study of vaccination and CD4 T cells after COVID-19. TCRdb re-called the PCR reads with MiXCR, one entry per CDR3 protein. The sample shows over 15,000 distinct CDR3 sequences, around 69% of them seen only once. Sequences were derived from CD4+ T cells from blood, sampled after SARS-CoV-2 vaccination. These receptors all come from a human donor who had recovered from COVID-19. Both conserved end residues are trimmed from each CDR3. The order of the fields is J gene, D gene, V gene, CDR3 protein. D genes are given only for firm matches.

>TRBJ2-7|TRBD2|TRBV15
ATRPSGVYEQY
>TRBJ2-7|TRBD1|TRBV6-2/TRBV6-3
ASSYYSGTGGNEQY
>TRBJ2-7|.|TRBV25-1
ASSRNSYEQY
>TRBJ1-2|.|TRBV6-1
ASRTGQANYGHT
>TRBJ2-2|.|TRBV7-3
ASSPTSHSTGELF
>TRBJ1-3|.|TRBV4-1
ASSQDGGAGNTIY
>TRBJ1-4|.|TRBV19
ASSPPGDNEKLF
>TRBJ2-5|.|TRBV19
ASSTLTGGERSETQY
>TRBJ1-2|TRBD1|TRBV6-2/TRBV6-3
ASSYQRTGRNYGYT
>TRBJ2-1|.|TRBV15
ATSPGLATSSYNEQF
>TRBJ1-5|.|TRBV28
ASSPLGRPQH
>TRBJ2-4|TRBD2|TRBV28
ASTHGGGGKNIQY
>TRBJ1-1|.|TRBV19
ASSPGARNTEAF
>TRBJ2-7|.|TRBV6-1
ASKGENYEQY
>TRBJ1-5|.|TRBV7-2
ASSYRGNQPQH
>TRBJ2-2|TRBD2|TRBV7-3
ASSLRSAGGLNTGELF
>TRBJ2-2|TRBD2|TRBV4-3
ASSLAGGSPGELF
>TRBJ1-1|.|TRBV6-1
ASSSRSTAF
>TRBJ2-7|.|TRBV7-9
ASSLVTGTRDEQY
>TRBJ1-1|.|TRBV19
ASRRGLPGRAEAF
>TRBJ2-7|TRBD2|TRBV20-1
SASAGLAEAPYEQY
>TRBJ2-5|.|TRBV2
ASSRDQGETQY
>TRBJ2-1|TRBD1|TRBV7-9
ASQLPGGNEQF
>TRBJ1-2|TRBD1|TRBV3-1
ASSQRDREDRRGYT
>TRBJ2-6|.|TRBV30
AWSEISGANVLT
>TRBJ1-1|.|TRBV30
AWSVWGEAF
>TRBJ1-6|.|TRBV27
ASSTGQKRALH
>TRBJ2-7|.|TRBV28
ASSFAYFSYEQY
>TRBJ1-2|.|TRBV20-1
SARTVLGYGYT
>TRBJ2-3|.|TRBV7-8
ASSLALTDTQY
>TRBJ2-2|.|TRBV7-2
ASSFGGANTGELF
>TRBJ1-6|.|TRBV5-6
ASSLRGSRNSPLH
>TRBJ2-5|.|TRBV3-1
ASSQDYFRWQVEWETQY
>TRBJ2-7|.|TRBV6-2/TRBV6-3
ASRSSYEQY
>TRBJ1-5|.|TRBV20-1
SARDRARSNQPQH
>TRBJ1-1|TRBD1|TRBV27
ASSLHRGAEAF
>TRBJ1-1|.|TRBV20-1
SARVPWMNTEAF
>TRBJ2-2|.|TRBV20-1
SALRPGAGELF
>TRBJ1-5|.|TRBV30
AWSVIGQLNQPQH
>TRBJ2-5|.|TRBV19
ASSIAGVQETQY
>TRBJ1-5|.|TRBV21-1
ASSNRGGGMSNQPQH
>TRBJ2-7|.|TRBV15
ATMADRGGEQY
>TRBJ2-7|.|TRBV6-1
ASSESHEVYEQY
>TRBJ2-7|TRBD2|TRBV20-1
SARDRLAGGFGEQY
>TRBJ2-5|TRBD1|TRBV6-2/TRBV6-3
ASTLNTRTGSQETQY
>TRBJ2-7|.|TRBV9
ASSASAGSSYEQY
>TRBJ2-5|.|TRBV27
ASSFITSKTQY
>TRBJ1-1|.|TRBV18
ASSPLSRTASNTEAF
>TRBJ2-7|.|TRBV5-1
ASSPGQFSYEQY
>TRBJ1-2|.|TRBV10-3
AISESERSGYT
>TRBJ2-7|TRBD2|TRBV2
ASSTREGAEQY
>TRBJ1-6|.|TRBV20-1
SVQSSGSPLH